This T cell receptor beta chain was documented in a study of shared clonotypes between healthy human individuals. General study points: Since donors were few, the genetic and exposure-history diversity represented was limited.

Clones were sequenced by immunoSEQ multiplex PCR, and TCRdb holds only the in-frame ones, with some missing. The sample carries about 95,000 clones, 67% recorded once. The CDR3 runs to 14 residues. On this clone: What it binds is not known.

The sequenced sample consisted of memory CD8+ T cells sorted from blood. Subset in this sample: CD45RO+ cells pooled with CCR7-negative TemRA cells. This receptor was identified in a man aged 30 to 39 in good health. The chain links TRBV21-1 to TRBJ2-5. TRBV21-1 is designated a pseudogene. CDR3: CASSNVKNEETQYF. The CDR3 DNA is TGTGCCAGCAGCAATGTGAAGAACGAAGAGACCCAGTACTTC.